These 6 T cell receptor beta chains came from one sample sequenced in a study of blood T cell repertoires in COVID-19. Only in-frame clones appear in the TCRdb table, and some are missing; sequencing was by immunoSEQ multiplex PCR. The sample comprises over 150,000 clones, approximately 80% of which are singletons, and 3.7% rests with the top ten. Sequenced material: peripheral blood. Receptors were obtained from a woman of 80 years or more with acute or convalescent COVID-19.

The rearrangement links TRBV7-2 to TRBJ1-3, with D uncertain. V was cut by 3 bases and J by 1 base, with 10 bases left in between. Germline V gene lookup returns CDR1 SGHTA and CDR2 FQGNSA. The CDR3 spans 15 residues. The CDR3 is CASSFLTVSGNTIYF. The CDR3 DNA is TGTGCCAGCAGCTTCTTAACAGTTTCTGGAAACACCATATATTTT.

The chain links TRBV20-1 to TRBJ1-3; perhaps TRBD1 as D (5 bases). The CDR3 covers 14 residues. Germline V CDR1 and CDR2: DFQATT, SNEGSKA (reference sequence). Trimming took 3 bases from V and 9 from J, leaving 18 bases between them. The CDR3 nucleotides are TGCAGTGCTAGTCGCCAGGGAAGAGGATCCACCATATATTTT. It codes for CSASRQGRGSTIYF.

The chain carries TRBV6-2 or TRBV6-3 and TRBJ1-2; possibly TRBD1 for D (5 bases). Germline assignment: CDR1 MNHEY and CDR2 SVGEGT. Trimming removed 2 bases from V and 5 bases from J, with 6 bases in between. CDR3 length: 12 residues. Here the CDR3 reads CASSYGGYGYTF. As DNA, the CDR3 is TGTGCCAGCAGTTACGGGGGGTATGGCTACACCTTC.

This clone was seen once. The rearrangement links TRBV6-6 to TRBJ2-7; 7 nucleotides line up with TRBD1. Germline CDR1 MNHNY, CDR2 SVGAGI (reference sequence). J lost 5 bases, V lost 7 bases, and 8 bases had no gene match. The CDR3 consists of 13 residues. CDR3 protein: CASNLRQGNEQYF. CDR3 nucleotides: TGTGCCAGCAACCTAAGACAGGGCAACGAGCAGTACTTC.

The rearrangement uses TRBV5-1 and TRBJ1-3; maybe TRBD1 (6 bases). The CDR3 spans 19 residues. With 1 base removed from V and 1 base from J, the gap between germline ends came to 21 bases. Germline V gene data show CDR1 as SGHRS and CDR2 as YFSETQ. CDR3 nucleotides: TGCGCCAGCAGCTTGTCACCCGGGACACCCTCCCTTTCTGGAAACACCATATATTTT. It encodes CASSLSPGTPSLSGNTIYF.

The chain links TRBV3-1 (or the pseudogene TRBV3-2) to TRBJ2-3; no firm D call. The CDR3 sequence is 13 residues long. CDR1 and CDR2 from the germline V gene are LGHDT and YNNKEL (reference sequence). The ends were cut back, 2 bases at V and 3 bases at J, with 6 bases in the middle. Here the CDR3 reads CASSQISTDTQYF. The CDR3 DNA sequence: TGTGCCAGCAGCCAAATCTCTACAGATACGCAGTATTTT.